These 9 T cell receptor beta chains came from one sample sequenced in a study of shared clonotypes between healthy human individuals. Repertoires were generated with immunoSEQ multiplex PCR, while TCRdb's copy carries only in-frame clones and drops some. In the table there are some 2.4 million clones, 90% to 95% of which are singletons. Sequencing was carried out using naive CD4+ T cells from PBMCs. The sample's subset: CD45RA+ positively selected. The receptors were gathered from a man between 18 and 29 years old in good health. Some clones in this sample may be carry-over from other donors' samples.

The V call is TRBV29-1, the J call TRBJ2-3, with 7 bases aligning to TRBD2. The CDR3 has 13 residues. Trimming took 7 bases from V and 5 from J; bases not matched to a gene: 9. Germline V gene sequence: CDR1 SQVTM, CDR2 ANQGSEA. Here the CDR3 reads CSAPGRGIDTQYF. CDR3 nucleotides: TGCAGCGCTCCCGGGCGGGGGATAGATACGCAGTATTTT.

The V gene is TRBV7-3, the J gene TRBJ2-2, with TRBD2 identical over 10 bases. In germline, CDR1 is SGHTA, CDR2 FQGTGA. CDR3 length: 16 amino acids. The ends lost 3 bases at V and 7 bases at J; junction bases unmatched: 8. CDR3 sequence: CASSFTASGRGGELFF. CDR3 coding DNA: TGTGCCAGCAGCTTTACCGCAAGCGGGAGGGGCGGGGAGCTGTTTTTT.

The CDR3 sequence is CASSQAVIPYYNEQFF. For the CDR3, the DNA is TGCGCCAGCAGCCAAGCAGTGATCCCGTACTACAATGAGCAGTTCTTC. The genes are TRBV4-1 and TRBJ2-1; unclear D gene. With 1 base removed from V and 3 bases from J, the gap between germline ends came to 13 bases. The CDR3 covers 16 residues. Germline values: CDR1 MGHRA, CDR2 YSYEKL.

The chain links TRBV14 to TRBJ2-5; 8 bases are shared with TRBD1. Germline CDR1 SGHDN, CDR2 FVKESK. The ends lost 2 bases at V and 1 base at J; junction bases unmatched: 6. This CDR3 region has 16 residues. CDR3 DNA sequence: TGTGCCAGCAGCCAAAGGCGACAGGGGTCCCAAGAGACCCAGTACTTC. As protein: CASSQRRQGSQETQYF. Full variable domain (missing parts from reference TRBV14 and TRBJ2-5): EAGVTQFPSHSVIEKGQTVTLRCDPISGHDNLYWYRRVMGKEIKFLLHFVKESKQDESGMPNNRFLAERTGGTYSTLKVQPAELEDSGVYFCASSQRRQGSQETQYFGPGTRLLVL.

The chain uses TRBV5-1 and TRBJ2-7; TRBD1 agrees at 10 bases. This CDR3 has 14 amino acids. Germline-derived CDR1 and CDR2 are SGHRS and YFSETQ. V lost 4 bases, J lost 3 bases, and 4 bases stayed unmatched. Here the CDR3 DNA reads TGCGCCAGCAGCCCGGACAGGGGGGTCTACGAGCAGTACTTC. Residues: CASSPDRGVYEQYF.

The chain carries TRBV5-6 and TRBJ1-1; D gene uncertain. CDR3 length: 15 amino acids. CDR1 SGHDT and CDR2 YYEEEE come from the germline V gene. Deletions cut 0 bases from V and 5 bases from J, with 14 bases between. CDR3 bases: TGTGCCAGCAGCTTGGTTAGCCTCGGACCGACTGAAGCTTTCTTT. Residues: CASSLVSLGPTEAFF.

This chain joins TRBV27 and TRBJ2-2, with no clear D. CDR3 length equals 13 residues. Looked up from germline, CDR1 is MNHEY and CDR2 is SMNVEV (reference sequence). Trimming stripped 1 base from V and 6 bases from J, with 6 bases between. CDR3 nucleotide sequence: TGTGCCAGCAGTTTATGGTCCGCCGGGGAGCTGTTTTTT. Its translation is CASSLWSAGELFF.

Concerning this clone itself: Given the absence of the conserved phenylalanine or tryptophan at the CDR3 end, a read error is likely. In nucleotides, the CDR3 is TGTGCCAGCAGCCCACAGGGGAGTAGGGGCTACACCTCC. Translating it yields CASSPQGSRGYTS. The gene calls are TRBV13 and TRBJ1-2; 7 positions match TRBD1. The CDR3 has 13 residues. V was pared by 5 bases and J by 8 bases, with 8 bases of the junction left unmatched. CDR1 PRHDT and CDR2 FYEKMQ come from the germline V gene (reference sequence).

The chain has TRBV4-2 and TRBJ2-3; 8 bases are shared with TRBD2. J lost 7 bases, V lost 0 bases, and 9 bases had no gene match. Germline values: CDR1 LGHNA, CDR2 YNFKEQ. The CDR3 extends over 16 amino acids. The CDR3 sequence is CASSQDSTGGPYTQYF. CDR3 in DNA: TGTGCCAGCAGCCAAGATTCGACGGGAGGGCCGTATACGCAGTATTTT.